This is a list of T cell receptor beta chains from one sample in a study of response to subunit inactivated influenza vaccine. Using its own MiXCR run on the RT-PCR reads, TCRdb lists one record per CDR3 protein. The sample lists 650,000 to 850,000 distinct CDR3 sequences; approximately 15% were seen once. The specimen was PBMCs from blood, collected roughly 15 days before vaccination. These receptors originate from a man in his fifties or sixties who received an inactivated influenza vaccine. Each CDR3 is given without its conserved first and last residue.

>TRBJ2-1|TRBV20-1
SARDPTSGPTQQF
>TRBJ1-5|TRBV12-3/TRBV12-4
ASTIFGQPQH
>TRBJ2-7|TRBV28
ASSKDLGFPQY
>TRBJ1-1|TRBV29-1
SVVGGSTEAF
>TRBJ2-1|TRBV7-9
ASSPIDSYNEQF
>TRBJ1-1|TRBV27
ASSFNSGTEAF
>TRBJ2-7|TRBV7-9
ASSPPLADSSYEQY
>TRBJ2-5|TRBV20-1
SARDWRREGPRTQY
>TRBJ2-5|TRBV14
ASSQELAGGQETQY
>TRBJ2-7|TRBV3-1
ASSQARPTGLAGAKGYEQY
>TRBJ2-5|TRBV24-1
ATSGWTGKGLETQY
>TRBJ2-1|TRBV30
AWSDLGRPGYYNEQF
>TRBJ2-1|TRBV5-1
ASSSSLAGDYNEQF
>TRBJ2-7|TRBV2
ASGTGRDSYEQY
>TRBJ2-7|TRBV6-2/TRBV6-3
ASSPRDYEQY
>TRBJ2-7|TRBV6-2/TRBV6-3
ASRSGTSGGSSYEQY
>TRBJ2-7|TRBV3-1
ASSQGWTTLTDYEQY
>TRBJ2-1|TRBV24-1
ATSDPKGVSNNEQF
>TRBJ2-5|TRBV29-1
SVARQNGETQY
>TRBJ1-5|TRBV6-2/TRBV6-3
ASSYSRRSTVYSNQPQH
>TRBJ2-7|TRBV18
ASSPIAGGGEQY
>TRBJ2-3|TRBV5-8
ASSQTSSRADTQY
>TRBJ1-1|TRBV25-1
ASRRGSNTEAF
>TRBJ1-1|TRBV3-1
ASNPRTGVTEAF
>TRBJ2-3|TRBV11-2
ASSLDPWTSGRADTQY
>TRBJ2-7|TRBV3-1
ASSQDSGLVGNYEQY
>TRBJ2-7|TRBV12-3/TRBV12-4
ASRNSNRYEQY
>TRBJ2-3|TRBV28
ASSPQGLAGGVPDTQY
>TRBJ2-1|TRBV2
ASSESFGRNEQF
>TRBJ1-6|TRBV6-2/TRBV6-3
ASSHAQNSNSPLH
>TRBJ2-7|TRBV11-1
ASSPGQGNREQY
>TRBJ1-5|TRBV6-2/TRBV6-3
ASSYATGYVSSNQPQH
>TRBJ2-1|TRBV6-6
ASSSTDFSEQF
>TRBJ2-5|TRBV10-3
AISGASSGETQY
>TRBJ1-2|TRBV18
ASSLGQGADYGYT
>TRBJ2-2|TRBV9
ASSSTGLAGGPGTGELF
>TRBJ2-2|TRBV2
ASSEPFDPWNLAGADGELF
>TRBJ2-5|TRBV20-1
SARVSGLQETQY
>TRBJ1-3|TRBV6-5
ASSYSGGTLSGNTIY
>TRBJ2-7|TRBV29-1
SVGGDRGRYEQY
>TRBJ2-5|TRBV4-2
ASRGGLASGQETQY
>TRBJ2-4|TRBV28
ASSSRALLAKNIQY
>TRBJ2-1|TRBV5-5
ASSSLRGDSYNEQF
>TRBJ1-1|TRBV12-3/TRBV12-4
ASSLLLQGEVANTEAF
>TRBJ2-1|TRBV20-1
SARSGQGLYNEQF
>TRBJ2-1|TRBV7-9
ASSLFPGREGPNEQF
>TRBJ2-3|TRBV27
ASSLKQGGVGGTQY
>TRBJ2-1|TRBV6-2/TRBV6-3
ASRPQGEGYNEQF